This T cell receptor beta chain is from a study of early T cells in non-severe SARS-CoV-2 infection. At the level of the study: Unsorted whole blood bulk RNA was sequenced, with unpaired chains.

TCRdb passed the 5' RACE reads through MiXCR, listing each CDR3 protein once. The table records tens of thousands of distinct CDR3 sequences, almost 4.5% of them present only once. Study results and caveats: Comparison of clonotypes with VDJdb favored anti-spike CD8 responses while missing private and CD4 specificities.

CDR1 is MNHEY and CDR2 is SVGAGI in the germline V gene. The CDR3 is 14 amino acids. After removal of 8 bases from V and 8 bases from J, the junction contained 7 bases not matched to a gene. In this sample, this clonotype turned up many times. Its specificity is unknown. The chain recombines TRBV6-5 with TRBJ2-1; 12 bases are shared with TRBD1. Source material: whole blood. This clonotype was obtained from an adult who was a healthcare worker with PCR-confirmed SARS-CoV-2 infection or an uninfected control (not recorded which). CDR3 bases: TGTGCCAGCCGTCCGGGGACAGGGGGCTATGAGCAGTTCTTC. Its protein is CASRPGTGGYEQFF.